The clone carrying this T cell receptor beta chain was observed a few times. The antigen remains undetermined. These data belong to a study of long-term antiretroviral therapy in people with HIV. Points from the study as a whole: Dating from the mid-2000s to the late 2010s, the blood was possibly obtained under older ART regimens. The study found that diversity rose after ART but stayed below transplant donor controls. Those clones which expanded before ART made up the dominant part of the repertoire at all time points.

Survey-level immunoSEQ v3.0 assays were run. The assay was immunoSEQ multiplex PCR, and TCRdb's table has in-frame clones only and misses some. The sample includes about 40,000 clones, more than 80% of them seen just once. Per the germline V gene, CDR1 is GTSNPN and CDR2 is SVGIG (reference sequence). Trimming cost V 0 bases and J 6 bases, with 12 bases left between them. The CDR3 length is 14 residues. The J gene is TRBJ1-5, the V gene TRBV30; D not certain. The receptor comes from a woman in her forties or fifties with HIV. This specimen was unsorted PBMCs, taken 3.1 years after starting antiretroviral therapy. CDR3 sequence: CAWSVKGEGQPQHF. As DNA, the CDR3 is TGTGCCTGGAGTGTAAAGGGTGAGGGTCAGCCCCAGCATTTT.